This T cell receptor (beta chain) stems from a study of regulatory T cells in long-lasting Graves disease. General observations from the study: Persistent disease was associated with favored TRBV28 usage and with favored use of TRBJ1-2 and TRBJ2-5. Among the persistent patients, fewer than 3,500 public clonotypes were shared, more than the 950 to 1,000 shared among new patients.

On this clonotype itself: Its target is unknown.

This CDR3 contains 16 residues. CDR1 is KGHSH and CDR2 is LQKENI in the germline V gene. V was clipped by 5 bases and J by 7 bases; unmatched bases: 13. The authors built TCR beta libraries using iRepertoire HTBI primers and Arm-PCR of CDR3 regions. TCRdb re-analysed the multiplex PCR reads in MiXCR, keeping a single row per CDR3 protein. The data show around 460,000 distinct CDR3 sequences, less than 15% seen once. Documented time point: newly diagnosed GD, antithyroid drugs for less than 3 months. Making the TCR library involved RNA that had been extracted from PBMCs. These records were also assigned to another study, of T cells in Graves' hyperthyroidism and ophthalmopathy. That study adds: Researchers barred patients who had uncontrolled infection, other autoimmune disease, pregnancy or lactation. Blood also contained most expanded thyroid clonotypes above 0.001.

V usage is TRBV18 and J usage is TRBJ2-7; 11 bases agree with TRBD1. The sequencing here drew on peripheral blood mononuclear cells (PBMCs), taken at new diagnosis, from a patient treated with antithyroid drugs. The receptor comes from a woman aged 45-65 years with Graves disease. The CDR3 sequence: CASSLTGTGGQEEQYF. DNA for the CDR3: TGTGCCAGCTCATTGACCGGGACAGGGGGGCAAGAAGAGCAGTACTTC.